The 20 T cell receptor beta chains listed next were all sequenced from one sample in a study of metastatic and nonmetastatic thyroid tumors. TCRdb re-analyzed the PCR reads using MiXCR. This sample has 24,000 or so clones, with over 20% found just once. Every patient underwent thyroid surgery untreated. The sequencing sample was made of blood. These receptors were obtained from a female donor with papillary thyroid cancer or a benign thyroid nodule (not recorded which). Some clones in this sample may be carry-over from other donors' samples.

This clone was counted at least ten times. V gene TRBV19 combines with J gene TRBJ1-1; possible D gene TRBD1, 5 bases. CDR3 length: 16 amino acids. The V end lost 7 bases, the J end lost 2 bases, and 20 bases lay between the germline ends. In germline, CDR1 is LNHDA, CDR2 SQIVND (reference sequence). The CDR3 nucleotides are TGTGCCAGTACCCCAGGGACGTTGGGAATCAACACTGAAGCTTTCTTT. Its protein product is CASTPGTLGINTEAFF.

This clone has more than one count but fewer than ten. The rearrangement uses TRBV6-1 and TRBJ1-4, with D unclear. In germline, CDR1 is MNHNS, CDR2 SASEGT. V was pared by 7 bases and J by 4 bases, with 10 bases between. The length of the CDR3 is 13 residues. The CDR3 DNA reads TGTGCCAGCAAGAAAGGGTATAATGAAAAACTGTTTTTT. This translates into CASKKGYNEKLFF.

The rearrangement links TRBV18 to TRBJ2-7; 9 positions agree with TRBD2. Germline lookup yields CDR1 KGHSH and CDR2 LQKENI. The CDR3 extends over 14 amino acids. V lost 4 bases and J lost 2; bases outside the gene matches: 3. The CDR3 protein is CASSLASGTYEQYF. Written as DNA, the CDR3 is TGTGCCAGCTCACTGGCTAGCGGGACCTACGAGCAGTACTTC.

Regarding this clone: Possible read error: a much larger clone is one base away. The chain joins TRBV7-2 to TRBJ2-5, with TRBD2 identical over 9 bases. The CDR3 is 16 amino acids. The germline V gene has CDR1 SGHTA and CDR2 FQGNSA. Trimming cost V 5 bases and J 7 bases; bases outside gene matches: 14. In DNA form, the CDR3 reads TGTGCCAGCAGCAAGCTGGCGGGGGGGCTCAGTGGGACCCAGTACTTC. Protein: CASSKLAGGLSGTQYF.

The sample holds many counts of this clone. The CDR3 protein is CASNRQGENIQYF. Written as DNA, the CDR3 is TGTGCCAGCAACCGACAGGGGGAAAACATTCAGTACTTC. The chain combines TRBV5-5 with TRBJ2-4; 9 bases match TRBD1. The CDR3 length is 13 residues. Germline V gene sequence: CDR1 SGHKS, CDR2 YYEKEE (reference sequence). Trimming at V came to 6 bases and at J to 5 bases, leaving 3 bases not matched to a gene.

This rearrangement joins TRBV6-1 to TRBJ2-7; possible D gene TRBD2, 5 bases. This CDR3 spans 13 amino acids. Germline V CDR1 and CDR2: MNHNS, SASEGT. V was cut by 7 bases and J by 10 bases, with 20 bases left in between. The CDR3 sequence: CASIEGLSRDQYF. CDR3 sequence (DNA): TGTGCCAGCATTGAGGGCCTGAGTAGAGATCAGTACTTC.

This clone was recorded many times. This same CDR3 is encoded by further DNA sequences in the sample. The genes are TRBV20-1 and TRBJ2-3, with unresolved D. The germline V and J ends were trimmed by 6 bases and 2 bases, with 9 bases remaining between them. The CDR3 covers 12 residues. The germline gives CDR1 DFQATT, CDR2 SNEGSKA (reference sequence). The CDR3: CSAPDNTDTQYF. CDR3 DNA: TGCAGTGCCCCGGATAACACAGATACGCAGTATTTT.

This clone was counted many times. The V gene is TRBV20-1, the J gene TRBJ2-2; TRBD2 agrees at 10 bases. This CDR3 is 15 amino acids long. CDR1 is DFQATT and CDR2 is SNEGSKA in the germline V gene (reference sequence). The V gene end was trimmed by 5 bases and the J gene end by 0 bases; junction bases not matched to a gene: 3. The CDR3 sequence: CSAPSGRANTGELFF. The DNA of the CDR3 is TGCAGTGCTCCCAGCGGGAGGGCGAACACCGGGGAGCTGTTTTTT.

This clone was seen a handful of times. The CDR3 DNA follows: TGTGCCACCAGCAGGTCCACAGGTTCAACTAATGAAAAACTGTTTTTT. Its protein is CATSRSTGSTNEKLFF. This chain joins TRBV15 and TRBJ1-4; the D gene is possibly TRBD1 (5 bases). The CDR3 totals 16 residues. V lost 3 bases to trimming and J lost 0 bases, with 11 bases between them. CDR1 and CDR2 from the germline V gene are LNHNV and YYDKDF (reference sequence).

This clone was detected ten times or more. The chain couples TRBV29-1 to TRBJ2-7; D unclear. The CDR3 is made up of 12 amino acids. V lost 4 bases, J lost 6 bases, and 13 bases lay in between. Germline V gives CDR1 SQVTM, CDR2 ANQGSEA. CDR3 sequence (DNA): TGCAGCGTTGCGCTAGACCTCGGCGAGCAGTACTTC. Translation: CSVALDLGEQYF.

This chain joins TRBV7-6 and TRBJ2-5; tentatively, D is TRBD2 (5 bases). The germline V and J ends were trimmed by 1 base and 5 bases, with 14 bases remaining between them. This CDR3 is built from 15 residues. Germline V gene sequence: CDR1 SGHVS, CDR2 FNYEAQ. Written as DNA, the CDR3 is TGTGCCAGCAGCTTAGGTGGAGCGGTGTGGGAGACCCAGTACTTC. It yields the protein CASSLGGAVWETQYF.

This sequence joins TRBV11-2 and TRBJ2-1; 10 bases are shared with TRBD1. Germline-derived CDR1 and CDR2 are SGHAT and FQNNGV. The length of the CDR3 is 16 residues. The junction had 9 bases not matched to a gene; V was cut back by 3 bases and J by 7 bases. Written as DNA, the CDR3 is TGTGCCAGCAGCTTGGACTGGACAGGGGGGTGGAATGAGCAGTTCTTC. Encoded protein: CASSLDWTGGWNEQFF.

This clone was observed at least ten times. V gene TRBV7-3 combines with J gene TRBJ2-7, with 8 bases matching TRBD2. The CDR3 has 17 amino acids. V dropped 7 bases and J dropped 3; count of bases not matched to a gene: 17. CDR1 SGHTA and CDR2 FQGTGA come from the germline V gene. The CDR3 spells CASMGDSNGGDGYEQYF. The CDR3 region has the DNA TGTGCCAGCATGGGTGACTCTAACGGGGGGGATGGCTACGAGCAGTACTTC.

Points on this clone: Compared with germline, one end of the junction differs, possibly owing to a read error. The rearrangement links TRBV6-2 or TRBV6-3 to TRBJ2-1; 8 bases agree with TRBD2. CDR3 length equals 15 residues. CDR1 is MNHEY and CDR2 is SVGEGT in the germline V gene. CDR3 bases: TGTGTCAGCAGCCGGACTAGCTGGTTAGGGAATGAGCAGTTCTTC. As protein: CVSSRTSWLGNEQFF.

In this sample, this clone turned up many times. A clone one base away is much larger, so this may be a read error. The chain joins TRBV19 to TRBJ1-4, with 7 bases aligning to TRBD1. Trimming removed 7 bases from V and 8 bases from J; junction bases left unmatched: 7. CDR1 is LNHDA and CDR2 is SQIVND in the germline V gene (reference sequence). This CDR3 has 13 amino acids. CDR3 region: CASTRGEGEKLFF. The CDR3 DNA reads as TGTGCCAGTACCAGGGGGGAAGGCGAAAAACTGTTTTTT.

This clone was recorded many times. The chain employs TRBV11-3 and TRBJ2-2; D is tentatively TRBD1 or TRBD2 (5 bases each). The V end was cut by 0 bases, the J end by 6 bases, with 14 bases between. The CDR3 runs to 16 residues. The germline V gene has CDR1 SGHNT and CDR2 YENEEA. CDR3 region: CASSLDGFGGAGELFF. CDR3 in DNA: TGTGCCAGCAGCTTAGATGGGTTTGGGGGAGCCGGGGAGCTGTTTTTT.

This clone showed up many times. This chain connects TRBV28 to TRBJ1-4, with 8 bases aligning to TRBD1. Trimming took 3 bases from V and 0 from J; bases not matched to a gene: 12. The V gene's germline CDR1 is MDHEN and CDR2 SYDVKM. This CDR3 has 19 amino acids. The CDR3 loop is CASSFSRGQFSTTNEKLFF. CDR3 bases: TGTGCCAGCAGTTTCAGCAGGGGGCAATTTTCTACAACTAATGAAAAACTGTTTTTT.

The chain carries TRBV20-1 and TRBJ2-7; maybe TRBD2 (6 bases). The CDR3 is made up of 13 amino acids. Per the germline V gene, CDR1 is DFQATT and CDR2 is SNEGSKA (reference sequence). Trimming left V 0 bases short and J 9 bases short, with 15 bases between. The CDR3 DNA follows: TGCAGTGCTAGAGAATTAAGGGACTTGGGGCAGTACTTC. Amino acids: CSARELRDLGQYF.

CDR3 nucleotides: TGCGCCAGCAGTCCTACGCTAGCGGGCTACGAGCAGTACTTC. This translates into CASSPTLAGYEQYF. The chain uses TRBV5-1 and TRBJ2-7; 8 positions agree with TRBD2. Germline trimming cut 5 bases from V and 3 bases from J; bases unmatched to any gene: 7. The CDR3 is made up of 14 amino acids. Germline V CDR1 and CDR2: SGHRS, YFSETQ.

There are a few counts of this clone. The chain has TRBV6-2 or TRBV6-3 and TRBJ1-1; D may be TRBD1 (6 bases). CDR1 and CDR2 (germline): MNHEY, SVGEGT. V was shortened by 2 bases and J by 4 bases, with 11 bases between the two germline ends. This CDR3 is built from 14 residues. As DNA, the CDR3 is TGTGCCAGCAGTTACGTGGGGGCATGCACTGAAGCTTTCTTT. Translation: CASSYVGACTEAFF.